This TCR beta chain is from a study of cytomegalovirus exposure and HLA in healthy donors. The CDR3 is 13 amino acids. Trimming pared 3 bases from V and 8 bases from J, leaving 16 bases between. Germline V gene data show CDR1 as GTSNPN and CDR2 as SVGIG (reference sequence). This clone occurred a few times. Generated by immunoSEQ multiplex PCR, the TCRdb table keeps only in-frame clones and is missing some. The top ten clones hold roughly 0.7% of a sample with about 140,000 clones, roughly 92% of them seen once. The rearrangement uses TRBV30 and TRBJ1-2, with D possibly TRBD1 on 5 matching bases. This TCR was recovered from a man between 18 and 35 years old in good health and CMV-seronegative. Specimen: PBMCs. The CDR3 reads CAWSDPDSHGYTF. CDR3 nucleotides: TGTGCCTGGAGCGACCCCGACAGTCACGGCTACACCTTC.